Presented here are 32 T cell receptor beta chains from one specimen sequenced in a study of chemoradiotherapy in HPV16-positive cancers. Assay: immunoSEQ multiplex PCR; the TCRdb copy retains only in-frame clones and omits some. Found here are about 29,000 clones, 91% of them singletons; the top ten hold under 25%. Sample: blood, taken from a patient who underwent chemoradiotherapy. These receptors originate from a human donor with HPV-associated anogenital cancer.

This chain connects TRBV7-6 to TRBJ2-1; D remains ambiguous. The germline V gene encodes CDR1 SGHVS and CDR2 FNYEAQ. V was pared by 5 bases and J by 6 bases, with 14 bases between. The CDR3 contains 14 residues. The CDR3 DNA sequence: TGTGCCAGCAGCCTAACCATAGAGCTCAATGAGCAGTTCTTC. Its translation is CASSLTIELNEQFF.

CDR3 protein: CASSPRADTLQYF. The CDR3, as DNA: TGCGCCAGCAGCCCCCGTGCAGATACTTTGCAGTACTTC. The genes are TRBV5-1 and TRBJ2-7, with no clear D. Germline lookup yields CDR1 SGHRS and CDR2 YFSETQ. The CDR3 totals 13 residues. V was pared by 4 bases and J by 9 bases, with 17 bases between.

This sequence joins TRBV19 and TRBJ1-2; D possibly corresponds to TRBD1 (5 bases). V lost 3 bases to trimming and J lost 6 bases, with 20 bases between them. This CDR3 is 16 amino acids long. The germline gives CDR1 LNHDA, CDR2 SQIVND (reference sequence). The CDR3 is CASSIVPGPSVDGYTF. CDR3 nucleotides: TGTGCCAGTAGTATCGTTCCGGGGCCTAGTGTCGATGGCTACACCTTC.

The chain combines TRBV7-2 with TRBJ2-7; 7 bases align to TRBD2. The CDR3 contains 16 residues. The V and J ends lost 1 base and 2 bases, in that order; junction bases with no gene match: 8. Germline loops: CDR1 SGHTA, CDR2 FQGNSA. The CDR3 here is CASSLEGSGPPYEQYF. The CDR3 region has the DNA TGTGCCAGCAGCTTAGAGGGTAGCGGGCCTCCCTACGAGCAGTACTTC.

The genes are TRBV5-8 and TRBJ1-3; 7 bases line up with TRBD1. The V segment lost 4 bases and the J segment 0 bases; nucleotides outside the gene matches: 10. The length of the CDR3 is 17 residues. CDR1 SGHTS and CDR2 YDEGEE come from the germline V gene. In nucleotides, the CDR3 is TGTGCCAGCAGCACAGGGGAGGGATCCTTCTCTGGAAACACCATATATTTT. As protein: CASSTGEGSFSGNTIYF.

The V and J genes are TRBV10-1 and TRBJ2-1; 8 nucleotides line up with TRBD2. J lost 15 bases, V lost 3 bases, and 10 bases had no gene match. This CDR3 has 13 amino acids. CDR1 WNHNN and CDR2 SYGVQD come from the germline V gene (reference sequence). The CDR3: CASSDIKSGRRFF. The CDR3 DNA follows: TGCGCCAGCAGTGATATCAAAAGCGGGAGACGGTTCTTC.

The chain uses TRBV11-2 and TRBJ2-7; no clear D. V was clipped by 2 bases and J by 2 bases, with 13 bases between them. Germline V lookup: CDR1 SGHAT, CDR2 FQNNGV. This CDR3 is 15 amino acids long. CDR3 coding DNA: TGTGCCAGCAGCTTACTGAACCAGAATGCCTACGAGCAGTACTTC. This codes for CASSLLNQNAYEQYF.

In DNA form, the CDR3 reads TGTGCCAGCAGTTTATGGACTAGCGGGAGGAACACAGATACGCAGTATTTT. Translated: CASSLWTSGRNTDTQYF. The chain joins TRBV28 to TRBJ2-3; 13 positions match TRBD2. CDR3 length: 17 amino acids. Germline loops: CDR1 MDHEN, CDR2 SYDVKM. V lost 0 bases to trimming and J lost 2 bases; unmatched junction nucleotides: 2.

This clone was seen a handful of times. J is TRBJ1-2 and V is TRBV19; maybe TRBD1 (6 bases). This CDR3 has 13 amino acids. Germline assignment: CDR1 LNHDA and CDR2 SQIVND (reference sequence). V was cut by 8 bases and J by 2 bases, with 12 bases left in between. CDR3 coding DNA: TGTGCCAGTGGGGGGCTCTCGAACTATGGCTACACCTTC. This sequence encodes CASGGLSNYGYTF.

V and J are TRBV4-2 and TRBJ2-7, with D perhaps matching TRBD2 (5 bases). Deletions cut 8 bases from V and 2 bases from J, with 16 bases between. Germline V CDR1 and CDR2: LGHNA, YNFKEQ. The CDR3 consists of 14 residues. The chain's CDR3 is CASSIGVSTYEQYF. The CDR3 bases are TGTGCCAGCTCCATCGGGGTCTCTACCTACGAGCAGTACTTC.

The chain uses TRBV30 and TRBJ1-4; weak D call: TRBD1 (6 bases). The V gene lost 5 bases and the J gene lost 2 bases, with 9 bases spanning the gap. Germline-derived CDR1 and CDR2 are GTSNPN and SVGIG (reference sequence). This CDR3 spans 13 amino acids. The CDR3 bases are TGTGCCTGGTCGGGGGGCACTAATGAAAAACTGTTTTTT. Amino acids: CAWSGGTNEKLFF.

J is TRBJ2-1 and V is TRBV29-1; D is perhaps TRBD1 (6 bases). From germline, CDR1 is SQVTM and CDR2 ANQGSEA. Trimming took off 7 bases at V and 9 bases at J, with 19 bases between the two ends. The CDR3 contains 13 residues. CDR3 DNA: TGCAGCGGGGCTGACAGGACCTTGAGTGAGCAGTTCTTC. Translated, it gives CSGADRTLSEQFF.

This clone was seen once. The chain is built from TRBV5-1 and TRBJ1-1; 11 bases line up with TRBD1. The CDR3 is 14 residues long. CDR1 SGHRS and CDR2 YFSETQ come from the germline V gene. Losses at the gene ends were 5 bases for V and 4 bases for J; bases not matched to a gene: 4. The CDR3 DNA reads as TGCGCCAGCAGTGGACAGGGGGCGATCACTGAAGCTTTCTTT. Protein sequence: CASSGQGAITEAFF.

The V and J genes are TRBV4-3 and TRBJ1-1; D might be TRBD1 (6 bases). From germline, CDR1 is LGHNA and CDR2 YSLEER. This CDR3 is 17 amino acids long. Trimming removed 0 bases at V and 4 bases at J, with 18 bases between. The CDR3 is CASSQDRRGSLSTEAFF. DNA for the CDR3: TGCGCCAGCAGCCAAGATCGCAGGGGCAGCCTGAGCACTGAAGCTTTCTTT.

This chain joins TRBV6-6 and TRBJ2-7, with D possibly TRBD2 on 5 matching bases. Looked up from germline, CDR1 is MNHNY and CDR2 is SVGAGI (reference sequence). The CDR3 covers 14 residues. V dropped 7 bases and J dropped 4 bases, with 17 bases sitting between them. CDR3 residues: CASKVERSKYEQYF. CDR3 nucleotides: TGTGCCAGCAAGGTGGAGCGGAGCAAGTACGAGCAGTACTTC.

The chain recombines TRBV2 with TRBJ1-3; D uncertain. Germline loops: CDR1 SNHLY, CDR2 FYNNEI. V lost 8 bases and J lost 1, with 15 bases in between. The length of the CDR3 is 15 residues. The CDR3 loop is CASDLQRLSGNTIYF. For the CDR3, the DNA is TGTGCCAGCGACCTACAGAGGCTATCTGGAAACACCATATATTTT. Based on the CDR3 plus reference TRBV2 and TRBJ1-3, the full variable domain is EPEVTQTPSHQVTQMGQEVILRCVPISNHLYFYWYRQILGQKVEFLVSFYNNEISEKSEIFDDQFSVERPDGSNFTLKIRSTKLEDSAMYFCASDLQRLSGNTIYFGEGSWLTVV.

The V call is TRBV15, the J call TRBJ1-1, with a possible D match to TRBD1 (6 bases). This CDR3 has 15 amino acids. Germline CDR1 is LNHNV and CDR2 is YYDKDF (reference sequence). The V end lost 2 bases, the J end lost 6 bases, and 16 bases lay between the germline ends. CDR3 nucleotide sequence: TGTGCCACCAGCAGACACCTATCAGGGGAGCCTGAAGCTTTCTTT. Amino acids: CATSRHLSGEPEAFF.

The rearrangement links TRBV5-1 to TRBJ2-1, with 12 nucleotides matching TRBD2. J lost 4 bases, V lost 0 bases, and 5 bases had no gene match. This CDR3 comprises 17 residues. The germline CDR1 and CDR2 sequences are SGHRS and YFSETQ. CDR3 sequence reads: CASSLVLAGGPYNEQFF. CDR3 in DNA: TGCGCCAGCAGCTTGGTTCTAGCGGGAGGGCCGTACAATGAGCAGTTCTTC. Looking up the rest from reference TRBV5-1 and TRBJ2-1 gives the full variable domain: KAGVTQTPRYLIKTRGQQVTLSCSPISGHRSVSWYQQTPGQGLQFLFEYFSETQRNKGNFPGRFSGRQFSNSRSEMNVSTLELGDSALYLCASSLVLAGGPYNEQFFGPGTRLTVL.

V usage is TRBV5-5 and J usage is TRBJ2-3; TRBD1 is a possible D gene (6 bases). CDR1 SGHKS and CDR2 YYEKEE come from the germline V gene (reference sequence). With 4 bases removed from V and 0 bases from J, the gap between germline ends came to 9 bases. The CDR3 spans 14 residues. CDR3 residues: CASSPQGSTDTQYF. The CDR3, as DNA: TGTGCCAGCAGCCCCCAGGGGAGCACAGATACGCAGTATTTT.

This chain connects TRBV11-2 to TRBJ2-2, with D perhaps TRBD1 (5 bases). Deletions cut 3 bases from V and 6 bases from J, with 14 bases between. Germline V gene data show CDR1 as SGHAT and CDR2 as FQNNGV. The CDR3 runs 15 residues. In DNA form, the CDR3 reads TGTGCCAGCAGCTTGGTCGTAAGGGGTTCCGGGGAGCTGTTTTTT. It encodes CASSLVVRGSGELFF.

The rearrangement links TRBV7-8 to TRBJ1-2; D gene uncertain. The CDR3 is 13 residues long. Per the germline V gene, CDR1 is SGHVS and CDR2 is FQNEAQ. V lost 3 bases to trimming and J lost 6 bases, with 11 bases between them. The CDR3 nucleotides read TGTGCCAGCAGCTTGGTGGCGTCGGATGGCTACACCTTC. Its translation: CASSLVASDGYTF.

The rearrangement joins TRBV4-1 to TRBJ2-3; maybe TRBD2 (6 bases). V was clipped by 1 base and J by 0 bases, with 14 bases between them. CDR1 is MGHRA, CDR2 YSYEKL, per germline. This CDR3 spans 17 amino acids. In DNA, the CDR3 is TGCGCCAGCAGCCAAGTTAGCGGCGGGTTTAGCACAGATACGCAGTATTTT. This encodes CASSQVSGGFSTDTQYF.

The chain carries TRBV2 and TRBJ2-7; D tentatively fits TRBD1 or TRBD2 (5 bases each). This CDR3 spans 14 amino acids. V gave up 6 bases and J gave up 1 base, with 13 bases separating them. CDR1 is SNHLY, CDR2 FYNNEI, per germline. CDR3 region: CASSPGRTSYEQYF. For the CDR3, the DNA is TGTGCCAGCAGCCCGGGACGGACATCCTACGAGCAGTACTTC.

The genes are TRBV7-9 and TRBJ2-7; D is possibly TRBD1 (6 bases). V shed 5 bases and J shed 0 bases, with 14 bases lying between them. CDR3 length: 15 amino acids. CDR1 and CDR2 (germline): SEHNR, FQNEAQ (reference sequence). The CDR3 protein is CASSTRGGGSYEQYF. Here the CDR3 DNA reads TGTGCCAGCAGCACCAGGGGTGGGGGCTCCTACGAGCAGTACTTC.

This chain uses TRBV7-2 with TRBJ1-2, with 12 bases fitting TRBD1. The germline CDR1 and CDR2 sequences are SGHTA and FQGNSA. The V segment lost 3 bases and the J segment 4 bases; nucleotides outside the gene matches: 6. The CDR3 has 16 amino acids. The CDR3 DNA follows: TGTGCCAGCAGCTTTGGGGGACAGGGGGCTCCCTATGGCTACACCTTC. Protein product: CASSFGGQGAPYGYTF.

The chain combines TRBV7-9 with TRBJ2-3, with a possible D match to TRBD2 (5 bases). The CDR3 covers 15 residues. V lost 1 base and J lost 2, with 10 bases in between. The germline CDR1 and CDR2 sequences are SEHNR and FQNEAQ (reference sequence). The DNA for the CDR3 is TGTGCCAGCAGCTTAGGCGGGCCCTACACAGATACGCAGTATTTT. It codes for CASSLGGPYTDTQYF. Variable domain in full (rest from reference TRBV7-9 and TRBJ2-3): DTGVSQNPRHKITKRGQNVTFRCDPISEHNRLYWYRQTLGQGPEFLTYFQNEAQLEKSRLLSDRFSAERPKGSFSTLEIQRTEQGDSAMYLCASSLGGPYTDTQYFGPGTRLTVL.

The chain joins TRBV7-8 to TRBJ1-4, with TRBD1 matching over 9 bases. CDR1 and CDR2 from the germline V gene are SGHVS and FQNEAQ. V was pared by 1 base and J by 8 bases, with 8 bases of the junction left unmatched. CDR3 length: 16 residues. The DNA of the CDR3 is TGTGCCAGCAGCTTAGTTGCGGGACAGGGAGACGAAAAACTGTTTTTT. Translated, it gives CASSLVAGQGDEKLFF. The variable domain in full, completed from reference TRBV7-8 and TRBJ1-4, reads GAGVSQSPRYKVAKRGQDVALRCDPISGHVSLFWYQQALGQGPEFLTYFQNEAQLDKSGLPSDRFFAERPEGSVSTLKIQRTQQEDSAVYLCASSLVAGQGDEKLFFGSGTQLSVL.

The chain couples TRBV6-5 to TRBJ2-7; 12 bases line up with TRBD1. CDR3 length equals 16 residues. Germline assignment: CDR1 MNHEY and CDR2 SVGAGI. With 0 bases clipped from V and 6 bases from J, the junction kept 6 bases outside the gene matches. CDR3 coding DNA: TGTGCCAGCAGTTACTCGATGGGACAGGGGGCATCCGAGCAGTACTTC. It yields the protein CASSYSMGQGASEQYF.

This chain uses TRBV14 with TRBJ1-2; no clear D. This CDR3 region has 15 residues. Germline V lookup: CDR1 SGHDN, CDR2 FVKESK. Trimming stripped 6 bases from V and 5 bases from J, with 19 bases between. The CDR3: CASSALYTRGYGYTF. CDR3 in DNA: TGTGCCAGCAGTGCCCTTTATACTCGAGGTTATGGCTACACCTTC.

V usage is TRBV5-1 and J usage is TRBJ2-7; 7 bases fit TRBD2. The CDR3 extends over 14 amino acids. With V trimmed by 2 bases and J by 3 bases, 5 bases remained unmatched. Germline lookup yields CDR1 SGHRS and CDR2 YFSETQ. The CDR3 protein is CASSFERGDYEQYF. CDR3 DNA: TGCGCCAGCAGCTTCGAACGGGGGGACTACGAGCAGTACTTC.

The CDR3, as DNA: TGTGCCAGCAGTGGCGCTGGGGCCAACGTCCTGACTTTC. Translated, it gives CASSGAGANVLTF. V is TRBV25-1 and J is TRBJ2-6, with unresolved D. The length of the CDR3 is 13 residues. Germline V lookup: CDR1 MGHDK, CDR2 SYGVNS. The V and J ends lost 4 bases and 2 bases respectively, with 3 bases between them. Filled out from reference TRBV25-1 and TRBJ2-6, the complete variable domain reads EADIYQTPRYLVIGTGKKITLECSQTMGHDKMYWYQQDPGMELHLIHYSYGVNSTEKGDLSSESTVSRIRTEHFPLTLESARPSHTSQYLCASSGAGANVLTFGAGSRLTVL.

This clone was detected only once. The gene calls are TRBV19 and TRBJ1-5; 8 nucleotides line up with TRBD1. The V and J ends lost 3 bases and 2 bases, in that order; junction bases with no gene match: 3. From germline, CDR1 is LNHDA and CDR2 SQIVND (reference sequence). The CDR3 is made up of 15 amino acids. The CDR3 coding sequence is TGTGCCAGTAGTATCGACAGGGGACGCAATCAGCCCCAGCATTTT. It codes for CASSIDRGRNQPQHF.